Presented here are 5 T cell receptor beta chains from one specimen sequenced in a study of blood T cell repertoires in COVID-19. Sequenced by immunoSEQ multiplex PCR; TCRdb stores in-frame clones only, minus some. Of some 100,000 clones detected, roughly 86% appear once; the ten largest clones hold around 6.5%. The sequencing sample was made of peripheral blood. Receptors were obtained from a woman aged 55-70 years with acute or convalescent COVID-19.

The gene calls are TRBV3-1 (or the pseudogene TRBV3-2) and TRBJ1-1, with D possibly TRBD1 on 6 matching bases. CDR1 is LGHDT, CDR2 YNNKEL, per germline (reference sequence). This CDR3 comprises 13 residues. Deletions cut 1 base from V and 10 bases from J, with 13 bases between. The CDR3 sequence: CASSQVGRGGAFF. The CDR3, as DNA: TGTGCCAGCAGCCAAGTGGGTCGAGGGGGAGCTTTCTTT.

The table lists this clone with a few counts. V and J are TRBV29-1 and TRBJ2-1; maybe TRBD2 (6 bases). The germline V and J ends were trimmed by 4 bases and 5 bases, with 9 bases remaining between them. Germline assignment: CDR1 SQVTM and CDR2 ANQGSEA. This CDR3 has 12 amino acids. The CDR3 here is CSVVLAHNEQFF. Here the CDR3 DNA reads TGCAGCGTTGTCCTAGCGCACAATGAGCAGTTCTTC.

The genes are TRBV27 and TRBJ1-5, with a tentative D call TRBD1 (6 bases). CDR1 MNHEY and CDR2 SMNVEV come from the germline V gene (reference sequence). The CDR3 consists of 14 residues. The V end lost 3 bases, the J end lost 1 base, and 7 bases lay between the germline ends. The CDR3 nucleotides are TGTGCCAGCAGTTTTGGACAGAGCAATCAGCCCCAGCATTTT. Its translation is CASSFGQSNQPQHF.

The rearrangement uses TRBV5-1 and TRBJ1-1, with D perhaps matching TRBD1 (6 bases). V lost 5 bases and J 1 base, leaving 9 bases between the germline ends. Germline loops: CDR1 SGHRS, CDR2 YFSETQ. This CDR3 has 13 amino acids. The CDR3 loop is CASSGGQNTEAFF. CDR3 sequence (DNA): TGCGCCAGCAGTGGGGGACAGAACACTGAAGCTTTCTTT.

Here the CDR3 DNA reads TGTGCCAGCAGCTTAGATCGAGGTACCGGGGGGATTATGAACACTGAAGCTTTCTTT. This gives the protein CASSLDRGTGGIMNTEAFF. This chain connects TRBV11-2 to TRBJ1-1; the D gene is possibly TRBD1 (5 bases). V lost 0 bases and J 0 bases, leaving 20 bases between the germline ends. Germline CDR1 SGHAT, CDR2 FQNNGV. This CDR3 is 19 amino acids long.